The next 12 T cell receptor beta chains were all read from a single sample in a study of post-analysis software for immune sequencing data. Overall study findings and caveats: Included in a set of 5 or 6 TRBV segments more frequent in patients than controls were TRBV5-6, TRBV5-1 and TRBV20-1.

Built from TCR beta cDNA, the libraries had unique molecular identifiers in them. Via MiXCR, TCRdb re-called the PCR reads, giving one row per CDR3 protein. The sample records fewer than 700,000 distinct CDR3 sequences, 40% to 50% being singletons. These receptors' targets are unknown. Sequenced sample: blood. The origin of the receptors is a girl aged 5-17 years with multiple sclerosis.

This clonotype was detected a few times. The chain carries TRBV12-3 or TRBV12-4 and TRBJ2-5, with D perhaps matching TRBD1 or TRBD2 (5 bases each). This CDR3 region has 14 residues. Trimming cost V 5 bases and J 4 bases, with 14 bases left between them. The CDR3 is CASSTSRDGETQYF. DNA of the CDR3: TGTGCCAGCAGTACGAGCAGGGACGGAGAGACCCAGTACTTC.

The V and J genes are TRBV20-1 and TRBJ2-1; D might be TRBD2 (6 bases). Germline assignment: CDR1 DFQATT and CDR2 SNEGSKA (reference sequence). This CDR3 spans 15 amino acids. V lost 4 bases and J lost 1, with 14 bases in between. The CDR3 DNA reads as TGCAGTGCTACCACGGGGAGGCCGTCCTACAATGAGCAGTTCTTC. Amino acid sequence: CSATTGRPSYNEQFF.

The chain couples TRBV4-1 to TRBJ1-6; D is uncertain. V gave up 2 bases and J gave up 12 bases, with 11 bases separating them. The CDR3 covers 13 residues. Germline lookup yields CDR1 MGHRA and CDR2 YSYEKL. The CDR3 is CASSQLSGLPLHF. In DNA, the CDR3 is TGCGCCAGCAGCCAATTGAGCGGCTTACCCCTCCACTTT.

This rearrangement joins TRBV12-3 or TRBV12-4 to TRBJ2-1; D is unclear. The CDR3 covers 11 residues. V lost 4 bases and J lost 12, with 10 bases in between. The CDR3 nucleotides read TGTGCCAGCAGTTCGGAAATAGCGCAGTTCTTC. Translated, it gives CASSSEIAQFF.

The chain has TRBV4-2 and TRBJ2-6; D perhaps matches TRBD1 (5 bases). Trimming removed 4 bases at V and 0 bases at J, with 19 bases between. In germline, CDR1 is LGHNA, CDR2 YNFKEQ. The CDR3 is 19 residues long. In DNA, the CDR3 is TGTGCCAGCAGCCGCAGCATACAGGCAGTCCGCTCTGGGGCCAACGTCCTGACTTTC. Its protein product is CASSRSIQAVRSGANVLTF.

The J gene is TRBJ2-7, the V gene TRBV20-1; D is unclear. Germline V CDR1 and CDR2: DFQATT, SNEGSKA (reference sequence). This CDR3 has 14 residues. The V end lost 6 bases, the J end lost 0 bases, and 15 bases lay between the germline ends. The CDR3 region has the DNA TGCAGTGCCCTAGACCGCTCCAGCTCCTACGAGCAGTACTTC. Translation gives CSALDRSSSYEQYF.

The V gene is TRBV12-3 or TRBV12-4, the J gene TRBJ1-5; 7 bases map to TRBD1. V dropped 6 bases and J dropped 7; count of bases not matched to a gene: 9. The CDR3 covers 14 residues. The CDR3 nucleotides are TGTGCCAGCAGCATTACAGGGGCTAGGCAGCCCCAGCATTTT. Translating it yields CASSITGARQPQHF.

The chain couples TRBV12-3 or TRBV12-4 to TRBJ1-4, with a tentative D call TRBD1 (5 bases). The CDR3 length is 13 residues. The V end was cut by 4 bases, the J end by 7 bases, with 10 bases between. The CDR3 DNA follows: TGTGCCAGCAGTTCAGGGATATCTGAAAAACTGTTTTTT. This translates into CASSSGISEKLFF.

The chain is built from TRBV29-1 and TRBJ2-7; 10 nucleotides line up with TRBD2. CDR1 and CDR2 (germline): SQVTM, ANQGSEA. CDR3 length: 15 amino acids. V shed 3 bases and J 7 bases; nucleotides not matched to a gene: 12. CDR3 loop: CSVEASGGAYNEQYF. CDR3 in DNA: TGCAGCGTTGAGGCTAGCGGGGGCGCCTACAATGAGCAGTACTTC.

This clonotype appeared many times. The chain joins TRBV5-1 to TRBJ2-5, with a weak D call TRBD2 (6 bases). The ends were cut back, 7 bases at V and 5 bases at J, with 21 bases in the middle. CDR3 size: 15 residues. Germline V lookup: CDR1 SGHRS, CDR2 YFSETQ. CDR3 nucleotide sequence: TGCGCCAGCCGCGTCACACTAGCTATAACCGAGACCCAGTACTTC. The encoded protein is CASRVTLAITETQYF.

The V gene is TRBV10-3, the J gene TRBJ2-7, with TRBD2 matching over 13 bases. The CDR3 is 14 amino acids. The V segment lost 9 bases and the J segment 0 bases; nucleotides outside the gene matches: 2. Per the germline V gene, CDR1 is ENHRY and CDR2 is SYGVKD. For the CDR3, the DNA is TGTGCCATGACTAGCGGGAGGAGCTCCTACGAGCAGTACTTC. Protein: CAMTSGRSSYEQYF.

The V gene is TRBV5-5, the J gene TRBJ2-5, with D perhaps matching TRBD1 (5 bases). The J call may be in error: the DNA end matches TRBJ2-7 better. The CDR3 has 14 amino acids. In germline, CDR1 is SGHKS, CDR2 YYEKEE (reference sequence). The CDR3 here is CASSLTGYSTEQYF. The CDR3 DNA reads TGTGCCAGCAGCCTAACAGGATATTCGACCGAGCAGTACTTC.